A selection of T cell receptor beta chains follows, all from one sample in a study of T cell repertoires in ileal Crohn's disease. Sequenced by immunoSEQ multiplex PCR; TCRdb stores in-frame clones only, minus some. Counted here are roughly 14,000 clones, approximately 70% occurring once; the ten biggest clones make up 5.9%. The sequencing sample was made of ileal tissue. Receptors originate from an adult with Crohn's disease. The CDR3 runs from the conserved cysteine through the conserved F or W. D genes are given only for firm matches. Some rows mark clone size as missing; the rest say once, few, many or name a class of expanded clone.

>-|TRBV11-2|-|TRBJ2-3
CASSLGRTDTQYF
TGTGCCAGCAGCTTAGGCCGCACAGATACGCAGTATTTT
>-|TRBV25-1|-|TRBJ2-5
CASSEFGYKGETQYF
TGTGCCAGCAGTGAATTTGGGTACAAGGGGGAGACCCAGTACTTC
>-|TRBV11-2|-|TRBJ1-4
CASSRDVATNEKLFF
TGTGCCAGCAGCAGGGACGTTGCAACTAATGAAAAACTGTTTTTT
>-|TRBV30|TRBD1|TRBJ1-5
CAWSAPQGGANQPQHF
TGTGCCTGGAGTGCCCCCCAGGGGGGGGCAAATCAGCCCCAGCATTTT
>-|TRBV6-1|TRBD1|TRBJ2-2
CASSGRGRGTGELFF
TGTGCCAGCAGTGGAAGGGGCAGGGGGACCGGGGAGCTGTTTTTT
>-|TRBV2|-|TRBJ2-1
CASSLNADNEQFF
TGTGCCAGCAGTCTCAATGCAGACAATGAGCAGTTCTTC
>-|TRBV29-1|-|TRBJ2-3
CSVDFMGSDTQYF
TGCAGCGTTGATTTCATGGGGTCAGATACGCAGTATTTT
>-|TRBV6-1|TRBD1|TRBJ1-6
CASSESRDRGRSSNSPLHF
TGTGCCAGCAGTGAGTCCCGGGACAGGGGCCGTTCAAGTAATTCACCCCTCCACTTT
>-|TRBV12-2|-|TRBJ1-1
CASRLKEDTEAFF
TGTGCAAGTCGCTTAAAAGAGGACACTGAAGCTTTCTTT
>once|TRBV7-7|-|TRBJ2-1
CASSFNRDPYNEQFF
TGTGCTAGCAGCTTTAACCGGGACCCCTACAATGAGCAGTTCTTC
>-|TRBV7-7|TRBD1|TRBJ2-7
CASSLAGQGAQYF
TGTGCTAGCAGCTTAGCTGGACAGGGGGCGCAGTACTTC
>-|TRBV2|-|TRBJ2-7
CASSLTQVSSYEQYF
TGTGCCAGCAGCCTTACACAAGTTTCCTCCTACGAGCAGTACTTC
>-|TRBV6-6|TRBD1|TRBJ1-2
CASGGTGVGYTF
TGTGCCAGCGGTGGGACAGGGGTTGGCTACACCTTC
>-|TRBV19|TRBD1|TRBJ1-1
CASTQRGQVIMNTEAFF
TGTGCCAGTACCCAAAGGGGACAGGTTATTATGAACACTGAAGCTTTCTTT
>-|TRBV6-1|-|TRBJ2-3
CASRDGLTSTDTQYF
TGTGCCAGCAGGGACGGGTTAACTAGCACAGATACGCAGTATTTT
>-|TRBV19|-|TRBJ2-1
CASRVRGNYNEQFF
TGTGCCAGTAGGGTTAGGGGCAACTACAATGAGCAGTTCTTC
>few|TRBV11-2|-|TRBJ2-1
CASSFVRGNEQFF
TGTGCCAGCAGCTTTGTAAGAGGGAATGAGCAGTTCTTC
>-|TRBV4-2|-|TRBJ1-1
CASSRPGAEMNTEAFF
TGTGCCAGCAGCCGTCCGGGGGCCGAGATGAACACTGAAGCTTTCTTT
>-|TRBV2|TRBD1|TRBJ1-2
CASSPQGTGYTF
TGTGCCAGCAGTCCACAGGGGACTGGCTACACCTTC
>-|TRBV5-8|-|TRBJ2-5
CASSLGQGGLKTQYF
TGTGCCAGCAGCTTGGGTCAAGGAGGGCTAAAGACCCAGTACTTC
>-|TRBV5-1|-|TRBJ2-5
CASSPEGSETQYF
TGCGCCAGCAGCCCGGAGGGTTCGGAGACCCAGTACTTC
>once|TRBV4-2|TRBD2|TRBJ2-7
CASSPTTGLAGTSYEQYF
TGTGCCAGCAGCCCCACGACGGGACTAGCGGGGACGTCCTACGAGCAGTACTTC
>-|TRBV19|TRBD1|TRBJ1-2
CASNRRTGSGYTF
TGTGCCAGTAACCGCCGGACAGGATCTGGCTACACCTTC
>-|TRBV30|-|TRBJ1-3
CAWKRGTGNTIYF
TGTGCCTGGAAGAGGGGGACTGGAAACACCATATATTTT
>-|TRBV5-1|-|TRBJ2-5
CASSKTGTYQETQYF
TGCGCCAGCAGCAAGACCGGGACATATCAAGAGACCCAGTACTTC
>few|TRBV7-3|TRBD2|TRBJ2-2
CASSSTTSGANTGELFF
TGTGCCAGCAGCTCCACGACTAGCGGGGCGAACACCGGGGAGCTGTTTTTT
>medium-sized|TRBV7-9|-|TRBJ2-5
CASTPGVHPRGETQYF
TGTGCCAGCACCCCAGGGGTGCATCCCCGGGGAGAGACCCAGTACTTC
>-|TRBV6-1|-|TRBJ1-2
CASQSTGWDYGYTF
TGTGCCAGCCAATCGACCGGTTGGGACTATGGCTACACCTTC
>few|TRBV30|-|TRBJ2-2
CAWRGRGFGGGRTGELFF
TGTGCCTGGAGAGGAAGAGGTTTTGGGGGGGGCCGGACCGGGGAGCTGTTTTTT
>-|TRBV6-1|-|TRBJ1-2
CATLGDSLGYGYTF
TGTGCCACCCTAGGAGACAGCCTGGGGTATGGCTACACCTTC
>-|TRBV4-2|TRBD1|TRBJ1-1
CASSPDRVGTEAFF
TGTGCCAGCAGCCCAGACAGGGTGGGAACTGAAGCTTTCTTT
>-|TRBV10-3|TRBD2|TRBJ2-1
CAISESGGSSYNEQFF
TGTGCCATCAGTGAGTCGGGCGGGAGCTCCTACAATGAGCAGTTCTTC
>-|TRBV9|-|TRBJ1-1
CASSVYRDTEAFF
TGTGCCAGCAGCGTATATCGGGACACTGAAGCTTTCTTT
>-|TRBV11-2|-|TRBJ1-6
CASSEGYNSPLHF
TGTGCCAGCAGTGAAGGATATAATTCACCCCTCCACTTT
>-|TRBV7-3|TRBD1|TRBJ1-2
CASSLQDRVEGYTF
TGTGCCAGCAGCCTCCAGGACAGGGTGGAGGGCTACACCTTC
>few|TRBV28|TRBD2|TRBJ2-7
CASSTSGIYEQYF
TGTGCCAGCAGCACTAGCGGGATCTACGAGCAGTACTTC
>medium-sized|TRBV6-5|-|TRBJ2-1
CASSRSGEANEQFF
TGTGCCAGCAGCCGCTCGGGGGAGGCGAATGAGCAGTTCTTC
>-|TRBV7-9|-|TRBJ2-3
CASSLGQDTDTQYF
TGTGCCAGCAGCTTAGGACAGGACACAGATACGCAGTATTTT
>-|TRBV18|TRBD1|TRBJ1-4
CASSEGQLDEKLFF
TGTGCCAGCTCTGAGGGACAGTTGGACGAAAAACTGTTTTTT
>-|TRBV7-3|-|TRBJ2-1
CASSLLLGGHYNEQFF
TGTGCCAGCAGCCTCCTATTAGGGGGGCATTACAATGAGCAGTTCTTC
>-|TRBV6-6|TRBD1|TRBJ1-5
CASTGDSNQPQHF
TGTGCCTCAACAGGGGATAGCAATCAGCCCCAGCATTTT
>once|TRBV7-6|-|TRBJ1-3
CASKGGRAGNTIYF
TGTGCCAGCAAAGGCGGGCGGGCTGGAAACACCATATATTTT
>-|TRBV5-1|-|TRBJ2-2
CASSQFDRNTGELFF
TGCGCCAGCAGTCAATTTGACAGGAACACCGGGGAGCTGTTTTTT
>few|TRBV11-3|-|TRBJ2-5
CASSSSGETQYF
TGTGCCAGCAGCTCGTCCGGGGAGACCCAGTACTTC
>-|TRBV5-1|TRBD2|TRBJ2-1
CASSMSFSGGSNEQFF
TGCGCCAGCTCCATGTCGTTTAGCGGGGGGAGCAATGAGCAGTTCTTC